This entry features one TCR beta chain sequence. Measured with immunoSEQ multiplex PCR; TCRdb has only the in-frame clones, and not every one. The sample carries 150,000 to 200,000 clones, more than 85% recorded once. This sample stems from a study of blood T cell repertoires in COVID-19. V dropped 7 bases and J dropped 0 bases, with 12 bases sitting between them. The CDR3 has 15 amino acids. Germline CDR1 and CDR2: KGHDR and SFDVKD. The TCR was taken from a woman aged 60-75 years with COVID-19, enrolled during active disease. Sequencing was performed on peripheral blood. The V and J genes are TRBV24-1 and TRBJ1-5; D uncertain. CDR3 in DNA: TGTGCCACCAGGACGGGTATTTATAGCAATCAGCCCCAGCATTTT. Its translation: CATRTGIYSNQPQHF.